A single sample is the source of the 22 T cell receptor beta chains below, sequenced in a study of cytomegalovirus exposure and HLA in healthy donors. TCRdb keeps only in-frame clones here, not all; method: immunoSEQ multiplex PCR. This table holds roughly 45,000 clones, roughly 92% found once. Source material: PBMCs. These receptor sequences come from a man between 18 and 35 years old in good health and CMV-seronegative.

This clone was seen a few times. The DNA for the CDR3 is TGTGCCAGTACCGACAGGAGTTTCAATCAGCCCCAGCATTTT. Encoded protein: CASTDRSFNQPQHF. The chain recombines TRBV19 with TRBJ1-5, with a tentative D call TRBD1 (6 bases). This CDR3 is built from 14 residues. Germline assignment: CDR1 LNHDA and CDR2 SQIVND (reference sequence). Trimming removed 7 bases from V and 3 bases from J, with 13 bases in between.

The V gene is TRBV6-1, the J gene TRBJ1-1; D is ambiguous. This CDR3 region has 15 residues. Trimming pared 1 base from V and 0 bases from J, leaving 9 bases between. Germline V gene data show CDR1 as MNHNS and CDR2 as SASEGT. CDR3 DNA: TGTGCCAGCAGTGAAGGTCCCAATCTGAACACTGAAGCTTTCTTT. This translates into CASSEGPNLNTEAFF.

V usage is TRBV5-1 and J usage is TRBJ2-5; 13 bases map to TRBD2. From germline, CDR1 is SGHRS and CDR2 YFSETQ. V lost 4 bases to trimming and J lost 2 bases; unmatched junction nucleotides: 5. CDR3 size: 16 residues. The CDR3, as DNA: TGCGCCAGCAGCCCCGGACTAGCGGGAGCACAAGAGACCCAGTACTTC. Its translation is CASSPGLAGAQETQYF.

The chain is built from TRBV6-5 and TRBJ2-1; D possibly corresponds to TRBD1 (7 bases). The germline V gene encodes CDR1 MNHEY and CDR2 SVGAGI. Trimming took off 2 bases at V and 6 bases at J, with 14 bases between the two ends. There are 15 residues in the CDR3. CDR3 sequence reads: CASSYTPQGGNEQFF. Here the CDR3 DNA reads TGTGCCAGCAGTTACACGCCGCAGGGGGGCAATGAGCAGTTCTTC.

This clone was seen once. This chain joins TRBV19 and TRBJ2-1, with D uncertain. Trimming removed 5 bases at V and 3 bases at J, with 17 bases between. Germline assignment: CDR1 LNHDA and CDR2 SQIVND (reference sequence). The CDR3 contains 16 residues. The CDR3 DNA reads TGTGCCAGTAGTTTAGGAATGACTCGCTACTACAATGAGCAGTTCTTC. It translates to CASSLGMTRYYNEQFF.

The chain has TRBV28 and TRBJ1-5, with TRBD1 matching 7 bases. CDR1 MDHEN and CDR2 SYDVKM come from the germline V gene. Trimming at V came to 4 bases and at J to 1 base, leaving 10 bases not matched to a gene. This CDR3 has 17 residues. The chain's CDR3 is CASSWSAGGMSNQPQHF. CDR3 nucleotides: TGTGCCAGCAGTTGGTCGGCAGGGGGTATGAGCAATCAGCCCCAGCATTTT.

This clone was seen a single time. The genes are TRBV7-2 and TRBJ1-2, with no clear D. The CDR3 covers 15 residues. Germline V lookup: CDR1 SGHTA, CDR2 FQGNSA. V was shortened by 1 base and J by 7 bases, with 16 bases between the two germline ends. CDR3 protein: CASSLVFLAVGGYTF. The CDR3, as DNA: TGTGCCAGCAGCTTAGTATTTTTGGCAGTTGGTGGCTACACCTTC.

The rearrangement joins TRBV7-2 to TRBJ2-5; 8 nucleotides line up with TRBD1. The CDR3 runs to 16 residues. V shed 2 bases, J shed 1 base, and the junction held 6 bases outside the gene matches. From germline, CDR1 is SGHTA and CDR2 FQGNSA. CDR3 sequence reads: CASSLYTGGFQETQYF. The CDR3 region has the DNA TGTGCCAGCAGCTTATATACAGGGGGTTTCCAAGAGACCCAGTACTTC.

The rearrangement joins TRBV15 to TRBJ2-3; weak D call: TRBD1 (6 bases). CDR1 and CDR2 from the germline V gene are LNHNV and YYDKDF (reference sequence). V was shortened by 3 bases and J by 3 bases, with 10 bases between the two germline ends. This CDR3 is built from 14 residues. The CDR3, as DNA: TGTGCCACCAGCAGCACGAGGGGGACAGATACGCAGTATTTT. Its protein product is CATSSTRGTDTQYF.

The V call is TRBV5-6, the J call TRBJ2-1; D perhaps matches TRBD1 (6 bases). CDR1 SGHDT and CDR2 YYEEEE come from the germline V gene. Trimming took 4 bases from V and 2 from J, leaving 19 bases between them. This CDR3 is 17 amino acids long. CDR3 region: CASSGINRVSPYNEQFF. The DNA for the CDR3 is TGTGCCAGCAGCGGGATTAACAGGGTATCACCCTACAATGAGCAGTTCTTC.

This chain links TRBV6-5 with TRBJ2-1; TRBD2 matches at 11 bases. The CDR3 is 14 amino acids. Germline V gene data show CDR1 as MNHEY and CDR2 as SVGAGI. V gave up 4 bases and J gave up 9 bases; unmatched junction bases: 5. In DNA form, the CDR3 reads TGTGCCAGCAGTTCCGGACTAGCGGGTGGTGAGCAGTTCTTC. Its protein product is CASSSGLAGGEQFF.

The CDR3: CASSLDLGVAKNIQYF. CDR3 bases: TGTGCCAGCAGCTTAGATCTCGGGGTAGCCAAAAACATTCAGTACTTC. The chain recombines TRBV11-2 with TRBJ2-4; D possibly corresponds to TRBD2 (5 bases). The CDR3 loop spans 16 amino acids. Germline-derived CDR1 and CDR2 are SGHAT and FQNNGV. V lost 0 bases to trimming and J lost 0 bases, with 9 bases between them.

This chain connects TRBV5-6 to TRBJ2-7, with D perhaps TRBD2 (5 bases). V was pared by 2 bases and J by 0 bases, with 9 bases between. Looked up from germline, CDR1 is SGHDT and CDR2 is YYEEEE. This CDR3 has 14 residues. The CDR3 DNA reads TGTGCCAGCAGCTTCGAGGGAAGCTCCTACGAGCAGTACTTC. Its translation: CASSFEGSSYEQYF.

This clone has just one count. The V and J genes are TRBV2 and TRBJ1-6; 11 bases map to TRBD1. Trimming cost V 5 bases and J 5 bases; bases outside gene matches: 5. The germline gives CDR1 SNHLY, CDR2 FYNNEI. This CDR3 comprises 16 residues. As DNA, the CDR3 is TGTGCCAGCAGTTCGCGGGGACAGGGGGATAATTCACCCCTCCACTTT. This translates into CASSSRGQGDNSPLHF.

CDR3 in amino acids: CASSLAGTNEKLFF. CDR3 nucleotides: TGTGCCAGCAGCTTAGCAGGAACTAATGAAAAACTGTTTTTT. The chain couples TRBV11-2 to TRBJ1-4; D ambiguous. CDR1 and CDR2 (germline): SGHAT, FQNNGV. Trimming pared 1 base from V and 1 base from J, leaving 4 bases between. This CDR3 region has 14 residues.

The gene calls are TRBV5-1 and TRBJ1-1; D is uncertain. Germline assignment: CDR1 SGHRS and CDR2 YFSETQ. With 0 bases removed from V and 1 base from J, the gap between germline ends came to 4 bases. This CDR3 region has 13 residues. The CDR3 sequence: CASSLGGNTEAFF. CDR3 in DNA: TGCGCCAGCAGCTTGGGAGGGAACACTGAAGCTTTCTTT.

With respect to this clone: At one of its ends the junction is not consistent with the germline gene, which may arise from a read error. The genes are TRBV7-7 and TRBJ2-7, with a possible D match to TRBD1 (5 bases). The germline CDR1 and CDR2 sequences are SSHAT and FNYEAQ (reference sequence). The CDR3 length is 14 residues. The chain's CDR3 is CASSPQGSSYEQYF. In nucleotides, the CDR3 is TGTGCTAGCAGCCCTCAGGGCAGCTCCTACGAGCAGTACTTC. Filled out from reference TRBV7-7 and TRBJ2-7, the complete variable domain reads GAGVSQSPRYKVTKRGQDVTLRCDPISSHATLYWYQQALGQGPEFLTYFNYEAQPDKSGLPSDRFSAERPEGSISTLTIQRTEQRDSAMYRCASSPQGSSYEQYFGPGTRLTVT.

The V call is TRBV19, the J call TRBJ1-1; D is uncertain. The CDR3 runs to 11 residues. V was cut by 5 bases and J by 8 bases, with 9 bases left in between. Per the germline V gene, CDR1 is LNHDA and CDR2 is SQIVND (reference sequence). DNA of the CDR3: TGTGCCAGTAGTCAAGCGACCGAAGCTTTCTTT. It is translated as CASSQATEAFF.

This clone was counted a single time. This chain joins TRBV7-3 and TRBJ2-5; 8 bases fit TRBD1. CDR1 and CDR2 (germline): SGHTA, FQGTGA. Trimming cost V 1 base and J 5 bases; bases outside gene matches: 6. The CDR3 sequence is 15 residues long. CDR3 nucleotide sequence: TGTGCCAGCAGCTTAATTCAGGGGGCGAGGGAGACCCAGTACTTC. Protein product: CASSLIQGARETQYF.

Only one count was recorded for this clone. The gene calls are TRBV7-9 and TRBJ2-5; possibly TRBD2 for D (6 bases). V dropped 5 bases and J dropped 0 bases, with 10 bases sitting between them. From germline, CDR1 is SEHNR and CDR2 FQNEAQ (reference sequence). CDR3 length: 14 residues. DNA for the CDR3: TGTGCCAGCAGCCCCGGCGGGGACCAAGAGACCCAGTACTTC. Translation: CASSPGGDQETQYF.

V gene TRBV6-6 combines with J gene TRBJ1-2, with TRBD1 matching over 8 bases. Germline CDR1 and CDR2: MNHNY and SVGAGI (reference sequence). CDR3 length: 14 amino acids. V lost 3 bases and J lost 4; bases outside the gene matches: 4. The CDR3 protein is CASSYPGGFYGYTF. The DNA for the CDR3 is TGTGCCAGCAGTTATCCAGGGGGCTTCTATGGCTACACCTTC.

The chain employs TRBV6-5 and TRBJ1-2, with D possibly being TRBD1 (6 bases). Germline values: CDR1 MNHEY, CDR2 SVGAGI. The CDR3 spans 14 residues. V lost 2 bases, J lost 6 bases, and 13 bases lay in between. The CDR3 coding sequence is TGTGCCAGCAGTTACAACAGGGAAAGTGATGGCTACACCTTC. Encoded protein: CASSYNRESDGYTF.